The present TCR beta chain was sequenced within a study of blood T cell repertoires in COVID-19. As for the study in general: Researchers got acute and convalescent COVID-19 samples from the United States, Italy and Spain.

Original processing methods: By means of reference gene primer amplification, nucleated cell counts were estimated. The method was immunoSEQ multiplex PCR; TCRdb's version includes in-frame clones alone and lacks a portion of them. That table is the source of V, J and clone size, and D and trimming were worked out from the DNA. The sample has 330,000 or so clones, roughly nine tenths seen once. CDR1 ENHRY and CDR2 SYGVKD come from the germline V gene. V dropped 6 bases and J dropped 5; count of bases not matched to a gene: 9. The CDR3 spans 14 residues. The TCR sequence derives from a young woman who had recovered from COVID-19. V and J are TRBV10-3 and TRBJ1-1; TRBD1 agrees at 7 bases. The source material was PBMCs or T cells enriched from blood (not recorded which). The chain's CDR3 is CAIRNRGVETEAFF. The CDR3 DNA sequence: TGTGCCATCAGGAACAGGGGAGTAGAAACTGAAGCTTTCTTT.